One and the same sample provided the 27 T cell receptor beta chains below, sequenced in a study of radiotherapy plus CTLA-4 blockade in lung cancer. Generated by immunoSEQ multiplex PCR, the TCRdb table keeps only in-frame clones and is missing some. This sample has more than 90,000 clones, with approximately 82% found just once. The sample consisted of peripheral blood, taken from a patient treated with radiotherapy plus ipilimumab. Receptors originate from a human donor with non-small cell lung cancer that progressed on radiotherapy plus ipilimumab.

The chain combines TRBV28 with TRBJ2-5; TRBD1 is a possible D gene (7 bases). This CDR3 comprises 15 residues. Germline V gives CDR1 MDHEN, CDR2 SYDVKM. The ends were cut back, 5 bases at V and 2 bases at J, with 15 bases in the middle. Here the CDR3 DNA reads TGTGCCAGCAGTCCCGACAGGGCGGGGCAAGAGACCCAGTACTTC. It yields the protein CASSPDRAGQETQYF.

The DNA of the CDR3 is TGTGCCAGCAGCCCCGAGGGGGGTATCTCCTACGAGCAGTACTTC. Translation gives CASSPEGGISYEQYF. The rearrangement links TRBV7-6 to TRBJ2-7, with D possibly called TRBD1 or TRBD2 (6 bases each). V was trimmed by 5 bases and J by 0 bases, leaving 14 bases between them. The CDR3 sequence is 15 residues long. Germline assignment: CDR1 SGHVS and CDR2 FNYEAQ.

CDR3 sequence reads: CASSLAWTGASTGGELFF. CDR3 bases: TGCGCCAGCAGCTTGGCTTGGACAGGGGCTTCCACCGGCGGGGAGCTGTTTTTT. V usage is TRBV5-1 and J usage is TRBJ2-2, with 9 bases that match TRBD1. Trimming took 0 bases from V and 7 from J; bases not matched to a gene: 13. CDR1 is SGHRS and CDR2 is YFSETQ in the germline V gene. This CDR3 region has 18 residues.

The chain carries TRBV9 and TRBJ2-1; TRBD2 matches at 7 bases. J gave up 4 bases and V 0 bases, and 7 bases lay outside the gene matches. The CDR3 sequence is 16 residues long. Germline CDR1 reads SGDLS; CDR2 reads YYNGEE. CDR3 sequence: CASSVDGGRVYNEQFF. The CDR3, as DNA: TGTGCCAGCAGCGTAGATGGCGGGAGAGTTTACAATGAGCAGTTCTTC.

This clone was detected only a few times. The chain has TRBV19 and TRBJ1-2, with 10 bases aligning to TRBD1. The J segment lost 4 bases and the V segment lost 9 bases, leaving 5 bases of the junction unmatched. This CDR3 has 13 residues. Germline assignment: CDR1 LNHDA and CDR2 SQIVND (reference sequence). This CDR3 is CASRDRGAYGYTF. The CDR3 DNA sequence: TGTGCCAGCCGGGACAGGGGAGCCTATGGCTACACCTTC.

This chain connects TRBV4-1 to TRBJ2-5; TRBD2 matches 7 bases. This CDR3 has 15 residues. Germline CDR1 MGHRA, CDR2 YSYEKL. The V segment lost 8 bases and the J segment 0 bases; nucleotides outside the gene matches: 9. The CDR3 sequence is CASSISGANQETQYF. The CDR3 DNA is TGCGCCAGCTCCATCAGCGGGGCCAACCAAGAGACCCAGTACTTC.

The chain combines TRBV19 with TRBJ2-7, with 9 bases lining up with TRBD2. The CDR3 has 15 residues. Germline values: CDR1 LNHDA, CDR2 SQIVND (reference sequence). V lost 1 base and J lost 0; bases outside the gene matches: 1. CDR3 amino acids: CASSIGSGSSYEQYV. CDR3 DNA: TGTGCCAGTAGTATAGGTAGCGGGAGCTCCTACGAGCAGTACGTC.

This chain uses TRBV10-3 with TRBJ2-5; 8 nucleotides agree with TRBD1. The CDR3 is 16 residues long. V lost 3 bases and J lost 2; bases outside the gene matches: 8. From germline, CDR1 is ENHRY and CDR2 SYGVKD. CDR3 region: CAISDPGTGRQETQYF. The CDR3 DNA sequence: TGTGCCATCAGTGACCCAGGGACAGGACGGCAAGAGACCCAGTACTTC.

The chain combines TRBV30 with TRBJ1-3; D uncertain. In germline, CDR1 is GTSNPN, CDR2 SVGIG (reference sequence). Trimming cost V 2 bases and J 6 bases, with 8 bases left between them. The CDR3 totals 12 residues. In nucleotides, the CDR3 is TGTGCCTGGAGTCCCTTATTAAACACCATATATTTT. Translating gives CAWSPLLNTIYF.

This chain joins TRBV28 and TRBJ2-3, with D unclear. Looked up from germline, CDR1 is MDHEN and CDR2 is SYDVKM. V lost 1 base and J 3 bases, leaving 17 bases between the germline ends. This CDR3 has 17 residues. As DNA, the CDR3 is TGTGCCAGCAGTTTATTGGTAGGATCTCCTAGGACAGATACGCAGTATTTT. Its protein product is CASSLLVGSPRTDTQYF.

The chain joins TRBV5-6 to TRBJ2-1, with 9 bases fitting TRBD2. CDR1 and CDR2 from the germline V gene are SGHDT and YYEEEE. The CDR3 extends over 15 amino acids. The ends lost 1 base at V and 7 bases at J; junction bases unmatched: 6. This CDR3 is CASSLLPSGANEQFF. DNA for the CDR3: TGTGCCAGCAGCTTGCTCCCTAGCGGGGCAAATGAGCAGTTCTTC.

The table lists this clone with a count of one. The chain combines TRBV29-1 with TRBJ2-1; 10 bases are shared with TRBD1. J was trimmed by 12 bases and V by 7 bases; bases with no gene match: 6. Per germline, CDR1 SQVTM and CDR2 ANQGSEA. This CDR3 contains 11 residues. The CDR3 loop reads CSGTGQGRQFF. The CDR3 coding sequence is TGCAGCGGAACGGGACAGGGGCGGCAGTTCTTC.

This clone was seen just once. The chain joins TRBV28 to TRBJ2-1, with 12 bases aligning to TRBD1. The CDR3 is 15 amino acids. CDR1 and CDR2 from the germline V gene are MDHEN and SYDVKM. After removal of 3 bases from V and 7 bases from J, the junction contained 4 bases not matched to a gene. The CDR3 DNA reads TGTGCCAGCAGTTTCGTGGGACAGGGGGCAAATGAGCAGTTCTTC. It codes for CASSFVGQGANEQFF.

This rearrangement joins TRBV28 to TRBJ2-7; D is undetermined. The V gene lost 1 base and the J gene lost 3 bases, with 4 bases spanning the gap. The CDR3 totals 12 residues. Germline-derived CDR1 and CDR2 are MDHEN and SYDVKM. Here the CDR3 DNA reads TGTGCCAGCAGTTTATCCCGCTACGAGCAGTACTTC. This translates into CASSLSRYEQYF.

The chain is built from TRBV5-1 and TRBJ2-3, with D unclear. The length of the CDR3 is 15 residues. The V end lost 0 bases, the J end lost 6 bases, and 14 bases lay between the germline ends. The germline V gene encodes CDR1 SGHRS and CDR2 YFSETQ. The CDR3 here is CASSLGSSVGDTQYF. CDR3 nucleotide sequence: TGCGCCAGCAGCTTGGGTTCTAGTGTGGGGGATACGCAGTATTTT.

The chain couples TRBV28 to TRBJ2-7; 7 bases map to TRBD2. CDR1 and CDR2 (germline): MDHEN, SYDVKM. With V trimmed by 6 bases and J by 4 bases, 3 bases remained unmatched. The CDR3 loop spans 12 amino acids. As DNA, the CDR3 is TGTGCCAGCAGCCTAGCGGATTACGAGCAGTACTTC. Its protein product is CASSLADYEQYF.

This rearrangement joins TRBV4-1 to TRBJ1-4; D is unclear. The V gene's germline CDR1 is MGHRA and CDR2 YSYEKL. This CDR3 spans 14 amino acids. V was shortened by 1 base and J by 5 bases, with 8 bases between the two germline ends. The CDR3 DNA sequence: TGCGCCAGCAGCCAAGTTAACCTAAATGAAAAACTGTTTTTT. Translated: CASSQVNLNEKLFF.

This chain uses TRBV11-2 with TRBJ1-4; TRBD1 matches at 7 bases. This CDR3 contains 15 residues. Germline V gives CDR1 SGHAT, CDR2 FQNNGV. Unmatched junction bases numbered 9, after V lost 5 bases and J lost 6 bases. The CDR3 here is CASSIRGQPDEKLFF. CDR3 DNA: TGTGCCAGCAGCATAAGGGGACAGCCGGATGAAAAACTGTTTTTT.

This clone was counted only a few times. This rearrangement joins TRBV10-3 to TRBJ2-7; a weak D match, TRBD1 (6 bases). This CDR3 region has 18 residues. Trimming left V 0 bases short and J 2 bases short, with 20 bases between. In germline, CDR1 is ENHRY, CDR2 SYGVKD. This chain's CDR3 is CAISESTASSRGPYEQYF. The CDR3 DNA is TGTGCCATCAGTGAGTCCACAGCCTCATCCAGGGGCCCCTACGAGCAGTACTTC.

This clone was recorded only once. The V and J genes are TRBV1 and TRBJ2-1; whether TRBD2, the table's D call, matches the DNA was not checked. TRBV1 is shown as a pseudogene. The CDR3 extends over 13 amino acids. The CDR3 DNA reads as TGCACCAGCAGCCAAGAAGGTAAGGGACTAGCGTTCTTC. It translates to CTSSQEGKGLAFF.

This clone is a singleton in its sample. V and J are TRBV2 and TRBJ1-1, with 10 positions matching TRBD1. The CDR3 loop spans 12 amino acids. The V segment lost 5 bases and the J segment 11 bases; nucleotides outside the gene matches: 5. Germline V gene sequence: CDR1 SNHLY, CDR2 FYNNEI. Written as DNA, the CDR3 is TGTGCCAGCAGTCACCGACAGGGGGCGGCTTTCTTT. Amino acids: CASSHRQGAAFF. The full variable domain, its missing parts supplied by reference TRBV2 and TRBJ1-1, is EPEVTQTPSHQVTQMGQEVILRCVPISNHLYFYWYRQILGQKVEFLVSFYNNEISEKSEIFDDQFSVERPDGSNFTLKIRSTKLEDSAMYFCASSHRQGAAFFGQGTRLTVV.

The chain carries TRBV10-3 and TRBJ1-2; the match to TRBD1 covers 12 bases. Germline V gene sequence: CDR1 ENHRY, CDR2 SYGVKD. The CDR3 consists of 15 residues. V lost 3 bases, J lost 8 bases, and 7 bases stayed unmatched. The CDR3 spells CAISDGGQGARGYTF. The CDR3 region has the DNA TGTGCCATCAGTGACGGGGGACAGGGGGCGCGGGGCTACACCTTC.

The table lists this clone with a few counts. V usage is TRBV9 and J usage is TRBJ2-1, with 7 bases fitting TRBD2. CDR1 and CDR2 from the germline V gene are SGDLS and YYNGEE. V was pared by 4 bases and J by 3 bases, with 16 bases of the junction left unmatched. The CDR3 is made up of 18 amino acids. The CDR3 DNA follows: TGTGCCAGCAGCCTCAGAGGGGTGGCGGGAGTAAACTACAATGAGCAGTTCTTC. Its protein product is CASSLRGVAGVNYNEQFF.

This clone appeared once. The J gene is TRBJ2-1, the V gene TRBV11-2; perhaps TRBD2 as D (5 bases). Deletions cut 4 bases from V and 6 bases from J, with 10 bases between. The CDR3 has 13 amino acids. Germline loops: CDR1 SGHAT, CDR2 FQNNGV. CDR3 residues: CASSWTAPNEQFF. CDR3 bases: TGTGCCAGCAGCTGGACTGCCCCCAATGAGCAGTTCTTC.

V gene TRBV5-1 combines with J gene TRBJ2-3; D is uncertain. V was trimmed by 4 bases and J by 1 base, leaving 10 bases between them. The CDR3 extends over 14 amino acids. The V gene's germline CDR1 is SGHRS and CDR2 YFSETQ. CDR3: CASSASSGTDTQYF. The CDR3 bases are TGCGCCAGCAGCGCCAGTTCGGGCACAGATACGCAGTATTTT.

The chain links TRBV27 to TRBJ2-7, with TRBD1 identical over 8 bases. The ends lost 5 bases at V and 4 bases at J; junction bases unmatched: 10. Germline lookup yields CDR1 MNHEY and CDR2 SMNVEV (reference sequence). The CDR3 spans 15 residues. The CDR3 DNA sequence: TGTGCCAGCAGTCCCTATGGGACAGGACTTTACGAGCAGTACTTC. As protein: CASSPYGTGLYEQYF.

Only a few counts were recorded for this clone. The sample contains more than one DNA sequence encoding this CDR3. The genes are TRBV5-1 and TRBJ2-5; D not certain. Looked up from germline, CDR1 is SGHRS and CDR2 is YFSETQ. The CDR3 spans 12 residues. Trimming took 0 bases from V and 5 from J, leaving 5 bases between them. CDR3 DNA: TGCGCCAGCAGCTTGGTAGGGGAGACCCAGTACTTC. It codes for CASSLVGETQYF.